One T cell receptor (beta chain) is described in this entry. By how much of the sample it makes up, this clone is medium-sized (0.01 to 0.1%). Its antigen specificity is not known. No much larger clonotype is one base removed from it; base qualities were not supplied. The sample is drawn from a study of radiation and T cells in renal cell carcinoma (dated by TCRdb to the early 2020s). In terms of the full investigation: The samples were obtained from a clinical trial, where primary renal cell carcinomas were treated with 15 Gy stereotactic body radiation therapy and then removed by nephrectomy 4 weeks afterward. In total, some 50 samples underwent TCR beta sequencing: approximately 25 tumors plus 27 peripheral blood samples. In the approximately 53 samples combined, about 4 million unique CDR3 nucleotide sequences were found, encoding about 2,700,000 unique CDR3 amino acid sequences. What the authors observed across the whole study: With a single-armed trial design, the study had no way to address how radiation dose or scheduling affects the TCR repertoire. Because pretreatment tumor biopsies were not available, the baseline intratumoral presence of clonotypes could not be determined. Tracking of blood repertoire dynamics stopped at roughly 29 days after treatment, with no follow-up past that point. Top tumor clonotypes rose in blood from baseline to 2 weeks post-radiation, then contracted by 4 weeks, suggesting transient expansion of tumor-resident clones.

The immunoSEQ kit was used, according to the manufacturer's recommendations, to generate TCR beta libraries from genomic DNA. To prepare the libraries, a first multiplex PCR with proprietary primers was run, followed by a second PCR that added unique barcodes, and a bead cleanup was done after each round. A positive control reaction and a negative control reaction, both provided in the kit, were run with every batch of samples. The final libraries underwent checking on an Agilent 4200 TapeStation D1000 ScreenTape, volumetric pooling, and quantification by qPCR. Sequencing was performed on an Illumina NextSeq500 using a MidOutput 150-cycle cartridge, with 156 Read1 cycles, 15 Index1 cycles, and the kit custom primers. The pooled library was loaded at roughly 1 pM with a roughly 22% PhiX control spike-in. In the source study's methods: Vendor-processed data were analyzed in R, with a clonotype defined as all T cells sharing the same CDR3 nucleotide sequence. For clone abundance analyses, frequencies were normalized to the 10,000 most abundant clones per sample. Public T cell clones, averaging fewer than five per sample, were removed before analysis. Tumor-enriched and baseline blood-enriched clonotypes were defined by at least a 32-fold difference in abundance between compartments. A beta-binomial differential abundance model was used to identify clonotypes that were expanded or contracted between blood time points. Tumor-blood repertoire similarity was measured with the Baroni-Urbani and Buser coefficient, and groups were compared using two-tailed Wilcoxon tests in R. The immuneACCESS repertoire file appears here via TCRdb, limited to in-frame rearrangements. These files lack a portion of the clones; in checked studies, under half of the deficit traces to unresolved V genes, and the cause of the others is not known. That table supplies the V and J calls and clone size; D and trimming were determined from the DNA. A total of some 75,000 clones appear in this sample, about 80% of them only once. The ten largest clones capture 5.5% to 7.5% of the sample.

The CDR3 holds 13 amino acids from the cysteine to the phenylalanine. Of the read, only the CDR3 DNA is kept; its 39 bases are in frame from base 1. V was cut back by 4 bases and J by 1 base, leaving a gap of 9 bases between them. Looking up the germline V gene (reference sequence) yields CDR1 GTSNPN and CDR2 SVGIG. The intended sense of this specimen's time point label: blood 2 weeks post-SBRT. The intended sense of this specimen's treatment or condition label: 15 Gy SBRT to primary tumor, nephrectomy 4 weeks later. To follow tumor-enriched clonotypes, peripheral blood was collected serially from radiation-treated patients at baseline and again at 2 weeks and 4 weeks after SBRT. Every patient had renal cell carcinoma of clear cell pathology. The QIAamp DNA Blood Mini Kit (Qiagen) was used to prepare genomic DNA for TCR sequencing. The analyses included just those samples that passed every quality control check.

The chain couples TRBV30 to TRBJ2-3; the D region possibly corresponds to TRBD2 (5 bases align). This receptor was obtained from a man aged 55 to 70 with renal cell carcinoma. Specimen: blood, collected from a patient whose treatment included radiotherapy and nephrectomy. The bases are TGTGCCTGGAACAGAGGGCGCACAGATACGCAGTATTTT. The resulting protein is CAWNRGRTDTQYF.